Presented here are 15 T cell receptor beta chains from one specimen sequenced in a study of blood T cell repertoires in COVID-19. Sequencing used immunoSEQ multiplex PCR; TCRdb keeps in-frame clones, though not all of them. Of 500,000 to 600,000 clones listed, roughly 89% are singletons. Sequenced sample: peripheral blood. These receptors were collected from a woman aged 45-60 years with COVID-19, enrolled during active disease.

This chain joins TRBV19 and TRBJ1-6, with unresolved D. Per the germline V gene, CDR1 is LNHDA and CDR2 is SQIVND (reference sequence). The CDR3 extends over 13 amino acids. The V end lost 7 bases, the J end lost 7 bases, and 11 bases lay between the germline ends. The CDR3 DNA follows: TGTGCCAGTAACTCCCTACGGAATTCACCCCTCCACTTT. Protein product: CASNSLRNSPLHF.

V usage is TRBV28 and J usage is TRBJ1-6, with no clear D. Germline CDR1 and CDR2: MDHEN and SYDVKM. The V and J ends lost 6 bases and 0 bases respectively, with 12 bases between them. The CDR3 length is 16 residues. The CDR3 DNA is TGTGCCAGCAGCACTAACGGGGTCTCCTATAATTCACCCCTCCACTTT. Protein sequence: CASSTNGVSYNSPLHF.

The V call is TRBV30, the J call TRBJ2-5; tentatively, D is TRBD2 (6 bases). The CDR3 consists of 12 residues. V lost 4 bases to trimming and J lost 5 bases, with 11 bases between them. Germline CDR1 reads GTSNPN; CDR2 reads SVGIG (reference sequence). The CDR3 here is CAWKGRTETQYF. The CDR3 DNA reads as TGTGCCTGGAAGGGGAGGACGGAGACCCAGTACTTC. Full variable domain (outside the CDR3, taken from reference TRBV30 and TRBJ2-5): SQTIHQWPATLVQPVGSPLSLECTVEGTSNPNLYWYRQAAGRGLQLLFYSVGIGQISSEVPQNLSASRPQDRQFILSSKKLLLSDSGFYLCAWKGRTETQYFGPGTRLLVL.

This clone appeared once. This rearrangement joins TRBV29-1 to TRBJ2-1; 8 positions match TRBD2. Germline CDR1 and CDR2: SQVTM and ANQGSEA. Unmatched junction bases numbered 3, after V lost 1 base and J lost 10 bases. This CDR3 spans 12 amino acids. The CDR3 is CSVEGGGGEQFF. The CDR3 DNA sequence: TGCAGCGTTGAAGGCGGCGGGGGGGAGCAGTTCTTC.

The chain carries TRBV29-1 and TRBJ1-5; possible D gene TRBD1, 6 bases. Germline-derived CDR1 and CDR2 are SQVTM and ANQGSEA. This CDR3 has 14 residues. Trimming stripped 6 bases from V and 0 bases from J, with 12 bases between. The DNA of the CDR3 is TGCAGCGTGACCCAGGGGTTTAGCAATCAGCCCCAGCATTTT. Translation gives CSVTQGFSNQPQHF.

Written as DNA, the CDR3 is TGTGCCAGCTCCCCGGGACTAGCCTACGAGCAGTACTTC. Its protein is CASSPGLAYEQYF. The genes are TRBV11-3 and TRBJ2-7; 8 positions agree with TRBD2. The trim removed 8 bases at V and 2 bases at J, leaving 5 bases unmatched. Per the germline V gene, CDR1 is SGHNT and CDR2 is YENEEA. The CDR3 has 13 amino acids.

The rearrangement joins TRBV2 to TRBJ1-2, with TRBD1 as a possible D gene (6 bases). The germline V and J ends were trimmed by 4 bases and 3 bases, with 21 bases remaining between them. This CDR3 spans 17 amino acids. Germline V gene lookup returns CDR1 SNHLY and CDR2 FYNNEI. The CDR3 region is CASSAFLSTGLDYGYTF. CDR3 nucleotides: TGTGCCAGCAGTGCGTTCCTCTCGACAGGCCTTGACTATGGCTACACCTTC.

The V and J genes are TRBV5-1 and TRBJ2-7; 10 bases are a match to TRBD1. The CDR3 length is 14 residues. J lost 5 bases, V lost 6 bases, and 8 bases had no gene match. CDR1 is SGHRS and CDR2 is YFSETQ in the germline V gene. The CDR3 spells CASIRQGADDEQYF. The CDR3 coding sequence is TGCGCCAGCATCCGACAGGGGGCGGACGACGAGCAGTACTTC.

CDR3 protein: CATSSTRGGPMREQYF. CDR3 nucleotide sequence: TGTGCCACCAGCAGTACCCGGGGGGGCCCCATGAGGGAGCAGTACTTC. The chain employs TRBV15 and TRBJ2-7, with 8 nucleotides matching TRBD2. CDR1 is LNHNV and CDR2 is YYDKDF in the germline V gene (reference sequence). The trim removed 3 bases at V and 7 bases at J, leaving 14 bases unmatched. The CDR3 is made up of 16 amino acids.

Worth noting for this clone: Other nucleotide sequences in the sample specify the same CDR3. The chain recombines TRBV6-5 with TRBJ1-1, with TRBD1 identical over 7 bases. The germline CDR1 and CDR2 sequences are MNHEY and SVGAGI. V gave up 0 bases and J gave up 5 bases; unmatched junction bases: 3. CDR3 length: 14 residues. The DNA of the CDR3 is TGTGCCAGCAGTTACTCAGGGGGCGAGACTGAAGCTTTCTTT. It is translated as CASSYSGGETEAFF.

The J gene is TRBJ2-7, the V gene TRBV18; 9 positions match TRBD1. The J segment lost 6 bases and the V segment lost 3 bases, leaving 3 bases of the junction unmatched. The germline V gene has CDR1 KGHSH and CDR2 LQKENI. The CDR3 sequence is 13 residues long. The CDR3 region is CASSPGQGSEQYF. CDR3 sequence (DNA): TGTGCCAGCTCACCGGGACAGGGTTCCGAGCAGTACTTC. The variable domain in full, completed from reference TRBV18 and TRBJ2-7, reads NAGVMQNPRHLVRRRGQEARLRCSPMKGHSHVYWYRQLPEEGLKFMVYLQKENIIDESGMPKERFSAEFPKEGPSILRIQQVVRGDSAAYFCASSPGQGSEQYFGPGTRLTVT.

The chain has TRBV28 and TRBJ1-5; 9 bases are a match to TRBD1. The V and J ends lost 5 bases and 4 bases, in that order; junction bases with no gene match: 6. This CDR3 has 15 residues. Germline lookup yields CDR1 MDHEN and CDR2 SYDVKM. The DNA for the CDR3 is TGTGCCAGCAGTCTGGGACAGGGAGGAAATCAGCCCCAGCATTTT. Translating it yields CASSLGQGGNQPQHF. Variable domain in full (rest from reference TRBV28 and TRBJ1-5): DVKVTQSSRYLVKRTGEKVFLECVQDMDHENMFWYRQDPGLGLRLIYFSYDVKMKEKGDIPEGYSVSREKKERFSLILESASTNQTSMYLCASSLGQGGNQPQHFGDGTRLSIL.

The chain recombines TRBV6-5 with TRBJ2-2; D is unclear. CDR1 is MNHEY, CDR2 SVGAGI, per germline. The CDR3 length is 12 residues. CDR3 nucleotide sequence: TGTGCGCGAGGATCGAACACCGGGGAGCTGTTTTTT. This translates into CARGSNTGELFF.

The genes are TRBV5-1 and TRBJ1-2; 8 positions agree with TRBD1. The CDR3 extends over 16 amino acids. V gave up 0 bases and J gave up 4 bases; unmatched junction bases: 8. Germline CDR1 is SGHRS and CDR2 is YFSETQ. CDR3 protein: CASSLGSGGLSYGYTF. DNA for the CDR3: TGCGCCAGCAGCTTGGGGTCAGGGGGCTTGAGCTATGGCTACACCTTC.

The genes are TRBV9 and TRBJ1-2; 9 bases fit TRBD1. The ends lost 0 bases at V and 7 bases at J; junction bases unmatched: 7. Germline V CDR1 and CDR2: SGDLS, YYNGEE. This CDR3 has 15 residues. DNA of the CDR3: TGTGCCAGCAGCGTAGGGGACAGGGATACGGGTGGCTACACCTTC. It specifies CASSVGDRDTGGYTF.